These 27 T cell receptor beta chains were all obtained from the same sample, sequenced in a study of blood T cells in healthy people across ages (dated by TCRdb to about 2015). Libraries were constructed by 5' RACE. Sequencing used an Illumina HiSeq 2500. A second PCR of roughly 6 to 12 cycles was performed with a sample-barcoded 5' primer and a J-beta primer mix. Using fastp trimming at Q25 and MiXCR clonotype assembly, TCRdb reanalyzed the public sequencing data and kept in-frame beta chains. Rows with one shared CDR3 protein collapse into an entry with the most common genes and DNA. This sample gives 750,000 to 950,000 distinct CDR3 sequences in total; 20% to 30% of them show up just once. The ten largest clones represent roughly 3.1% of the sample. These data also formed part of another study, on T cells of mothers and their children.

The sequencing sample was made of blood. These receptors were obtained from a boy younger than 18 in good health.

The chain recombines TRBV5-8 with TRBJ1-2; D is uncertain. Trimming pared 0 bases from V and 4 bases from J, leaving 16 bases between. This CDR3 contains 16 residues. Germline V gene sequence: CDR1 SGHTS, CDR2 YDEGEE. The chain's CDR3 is CASSLVSVRAGYGYTF. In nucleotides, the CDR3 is TGTGCCAGCAGCTTGGTTAGCGTACGGGCTGGCTATGGCTACACCTTC.

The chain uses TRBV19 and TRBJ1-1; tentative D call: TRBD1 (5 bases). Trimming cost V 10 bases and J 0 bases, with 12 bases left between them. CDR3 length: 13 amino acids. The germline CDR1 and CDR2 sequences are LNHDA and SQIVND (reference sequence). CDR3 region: CATTGGLNTEAFF. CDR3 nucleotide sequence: TGTGCCACGACTGGGGGTCTGAACACTGAAGCTTTCTTT.

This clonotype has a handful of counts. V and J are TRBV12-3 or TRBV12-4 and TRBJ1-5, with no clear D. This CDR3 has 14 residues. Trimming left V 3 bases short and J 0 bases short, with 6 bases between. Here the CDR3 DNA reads TGTGCCAGCAGTTTCTCCCCTAGCAATCAGCCCCAGCATTTT. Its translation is CASSFSPSNQPQHF.

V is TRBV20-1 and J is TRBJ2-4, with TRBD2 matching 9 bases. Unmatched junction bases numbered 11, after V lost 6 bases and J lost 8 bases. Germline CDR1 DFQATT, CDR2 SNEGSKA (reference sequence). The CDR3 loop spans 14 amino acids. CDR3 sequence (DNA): TGCAGTGCCTATATGAAGCGGGGGGAATACATTCAGTACTTC. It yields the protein CSAYMKRGEYIQYF.

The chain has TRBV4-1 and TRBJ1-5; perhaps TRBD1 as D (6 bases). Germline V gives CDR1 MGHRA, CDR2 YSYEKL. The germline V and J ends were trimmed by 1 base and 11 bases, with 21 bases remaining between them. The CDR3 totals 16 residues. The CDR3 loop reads CASSQGVGGPTDAQHF. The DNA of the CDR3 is TGCGCCAGCAGCCAAGGGGTGGGGGGCCCTACAGACGCCCAGCATTTT.

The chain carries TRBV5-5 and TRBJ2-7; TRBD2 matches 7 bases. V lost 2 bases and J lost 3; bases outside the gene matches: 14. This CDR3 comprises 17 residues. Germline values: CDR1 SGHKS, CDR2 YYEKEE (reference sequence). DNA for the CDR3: TGTGCCAGCAGCTTAGTCGCGGCGGCTAGCGGAAACTACGAGCAGTACTTC. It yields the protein CASSLVAAASGNYEQYF.

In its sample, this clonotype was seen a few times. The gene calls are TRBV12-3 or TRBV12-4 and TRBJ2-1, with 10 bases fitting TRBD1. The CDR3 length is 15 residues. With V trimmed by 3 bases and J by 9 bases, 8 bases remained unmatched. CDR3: CASSLTGGAAGEQFF. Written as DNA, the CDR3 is TGTGCCAGCAGTTTGACAGGGGGCGCGGCTGGTGAGCAGTTCTTC.

Here the CDR3 DNA reads TGCAGTGCTAGTCCTGGGACAGGTCCGCACGAGCAGTACTTC. Translation gives CSASPGTGPHEQYF. The chain carries TRBV20-1 and TRBJ2-7; 8 bases are shared with TRBD1. This CDR3 is 14 amino acids long. Germline-derived CDR1 and CDR2 are DFQATT and SNEGSKA (reference sequence). V lost 3 bases to trimming and J lost 5 bases; unmatched junction nucleotides: 9.

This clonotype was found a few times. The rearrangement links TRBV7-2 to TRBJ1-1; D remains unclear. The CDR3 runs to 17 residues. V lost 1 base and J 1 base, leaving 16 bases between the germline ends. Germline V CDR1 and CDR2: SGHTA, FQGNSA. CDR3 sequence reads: CASSLVLFRRGNTEAFF. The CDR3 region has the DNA TGTGCCAGCAGCTTAGTTCTTTTCCGACGGGGGAACACTGAAGCTTTCTTT.

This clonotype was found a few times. The CDR3 DNA sequence: TGTGCCAGCAGCTCCGTGGCCAGAGGCAACGAGCAGTACTTC. It translates to CASSSVARGNEQYF. The V and J genes are TRBV5-5 and TRBJ2-7, with D unclear. The V gene lost 3 bases and the J gene lost 5 bases, with 15 bases spanning the gap. Germline loops: CDR1 SGHKS, CDR2 YYEKEE (reference sequence). The length of the CDR3 is 14 residues.

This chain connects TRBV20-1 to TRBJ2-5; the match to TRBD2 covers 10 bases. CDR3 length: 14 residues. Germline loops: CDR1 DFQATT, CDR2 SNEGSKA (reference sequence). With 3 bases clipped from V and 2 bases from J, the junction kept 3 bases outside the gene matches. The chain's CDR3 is CSARIAGGQETQYF. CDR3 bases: TGCAGTGCTAGGATAGCGGGGGGTCAAGAGACCCAGTACTTC.

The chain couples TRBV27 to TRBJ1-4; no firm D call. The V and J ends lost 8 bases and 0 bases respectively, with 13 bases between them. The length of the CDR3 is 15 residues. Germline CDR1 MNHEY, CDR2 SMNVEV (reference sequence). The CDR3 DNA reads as TGTGCCAGCGCCATGGGAGTTGCAACTAATGAAAAACTGTTTTTT. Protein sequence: CASAMGVATNEKLFF.

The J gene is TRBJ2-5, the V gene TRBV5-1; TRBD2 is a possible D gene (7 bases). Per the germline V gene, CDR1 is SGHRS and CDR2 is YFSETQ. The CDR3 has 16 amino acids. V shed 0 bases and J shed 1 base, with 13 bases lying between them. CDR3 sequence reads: CASSLGRGLTQETQYF. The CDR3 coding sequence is TGCGCCAGCAGCTTGGGGCGGGGGCTTACCCAAGAGACCCAGTACTTC. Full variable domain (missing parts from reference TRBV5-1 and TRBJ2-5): KAGVTQTPRYLIKTRGQQVTLSCSPISGHRSVSWYQQTPGQGLQFLFEYFSETQRNKGNFPGRFSGRQFSNSRSEMNVSTLELGDSALYLCASSLGRGLTQETQYFGPGTRLLVL.

CDR3 nucleotide sequence: TGCAGTTCTGACTCGGGGGGGCCCGGTAATGAGCAGTTCTTC. It codes for CSSDSGGPGNEQFF. The rearrangement uses TRBV20-1 and TRBJ2-5; 8 bases match TRBD2. The DNA end is more similar to TRBJ2-1, so the J call may be wrong. The CDR3 extends over 14 amino acids. Germline CDR1 DFQATT, CDR2 SNEGSKA (reference sequence).

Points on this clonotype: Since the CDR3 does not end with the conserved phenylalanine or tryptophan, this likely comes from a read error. Written as DNA, the CDR3 is TGTGCCAGCAGTTACGGAGGGGATGGGTCACCCCTCCACCTT. It encodes CASSYGGDGSPLHL. This chain joins TRBV6-5 and TRBJ1-6; the D gene is possibly TRBD1 (5 bases). The germline CDR1 and CDR2 sequences are MNHEY and SVGAGI. Deletions cut 2 bases from V and 10 bases from J, with 12 bases between. This CDR3 has 14 amino acids.

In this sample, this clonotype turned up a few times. CDR3 residues: CASSLPEMNTEAFF. The DNA of the CDR3 is TGTGCCAGCAGTTTACCAGAGATGAACACTGAAGCTTTCTTT. The V gene is TRBV27, the J gene TRBJ1-1; the D is unclear. Per germline, CDR1 MNHEY and CDR2 SMNVEV (reference sequence). V dropped 2 bases and J dropped 0 bases, with 7 bases sitting between them. The length of the CDR3 is 14 residues.

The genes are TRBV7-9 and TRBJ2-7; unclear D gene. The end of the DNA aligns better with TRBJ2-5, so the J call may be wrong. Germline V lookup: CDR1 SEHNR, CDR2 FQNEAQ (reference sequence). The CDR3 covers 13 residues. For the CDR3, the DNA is TGTGCCAGCAGCTCCCACCGTCAAGAGACCCAGTACTTC. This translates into CASSSHRQETQYF.

The CDR3 sequence is CASSLGDDRNTEAFF. The CDR3 DNA reads as TGTGCCAGCAGCTTAGGGGACGACCGGAACACTGAAGCTTTCTTT. The rearrangement joins TRBV7-9 to TRBJ1-1, with TRBD1 as a possible D gene (5 bases). V shed 1 base and J shed 1 base, with 10 bases lying between them. This CDR3 is built from 15 residues. Germline V gene data show CDR1 as SEHNR and CDR2 as FQNEAQ (reference sequence).

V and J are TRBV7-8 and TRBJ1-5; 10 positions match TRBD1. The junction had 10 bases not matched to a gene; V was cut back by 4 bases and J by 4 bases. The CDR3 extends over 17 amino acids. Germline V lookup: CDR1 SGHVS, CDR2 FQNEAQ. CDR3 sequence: CASSSDRGRGPNQPQHF. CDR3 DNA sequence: TGTGCCAGCAGCTCAGACAGGGGGCGCGGGCCAAATCAGCCCCAGCATTTT.

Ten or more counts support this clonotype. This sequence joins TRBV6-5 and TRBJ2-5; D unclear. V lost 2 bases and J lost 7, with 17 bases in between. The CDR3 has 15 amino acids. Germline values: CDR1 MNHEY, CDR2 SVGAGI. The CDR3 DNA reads TGTGCCAGCAGTTACGGAGCATCTGTGTCCGGGACCCAGTACTTC. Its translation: CASSYGASVSGTQYF.

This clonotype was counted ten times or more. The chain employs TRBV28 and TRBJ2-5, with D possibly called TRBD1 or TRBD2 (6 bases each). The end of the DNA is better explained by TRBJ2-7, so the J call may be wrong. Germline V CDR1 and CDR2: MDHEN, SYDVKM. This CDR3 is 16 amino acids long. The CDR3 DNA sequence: TGTGCCAGCAGTTTAGTAGTAGGGGGGAATAGGAACGAGCAGTACTTC. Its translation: CASSLVVGGNRNEQYF.

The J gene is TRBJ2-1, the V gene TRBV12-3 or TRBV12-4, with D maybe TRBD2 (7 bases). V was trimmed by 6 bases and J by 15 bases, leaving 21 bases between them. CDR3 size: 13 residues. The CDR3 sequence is CASSAFGTGGSFF. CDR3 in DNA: TGTGCCAGCAGCGCATTTGGGACGGGGGGCTCGTTCTTC.

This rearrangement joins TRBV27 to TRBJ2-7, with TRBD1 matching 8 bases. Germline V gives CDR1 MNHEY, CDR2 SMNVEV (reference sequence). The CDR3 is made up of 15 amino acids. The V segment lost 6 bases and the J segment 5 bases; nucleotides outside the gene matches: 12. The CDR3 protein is CASRLGQGKEDEQYF. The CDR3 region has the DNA TGTGCCAGCAGGCTAGGACAGGGTAAAGAAGACGAGCAGTACTTC.

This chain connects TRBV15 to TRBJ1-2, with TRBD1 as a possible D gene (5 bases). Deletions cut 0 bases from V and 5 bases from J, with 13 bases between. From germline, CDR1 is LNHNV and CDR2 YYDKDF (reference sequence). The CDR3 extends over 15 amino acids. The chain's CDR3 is CATSREKRQGYGYTF. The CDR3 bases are TGTGCCACCAGCAGAGAAAAACGGCAGGGTTATGGCTACACCTTC.

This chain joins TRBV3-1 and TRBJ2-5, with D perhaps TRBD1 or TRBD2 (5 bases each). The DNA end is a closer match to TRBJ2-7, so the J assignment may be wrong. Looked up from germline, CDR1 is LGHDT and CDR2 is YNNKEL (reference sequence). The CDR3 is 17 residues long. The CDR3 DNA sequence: TGTGCCAGCAGCCTACGAGGGAATGGGGCGGCGGTCCACGAGCAGTACTTC. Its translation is CASSLRGNGAAVHEQYF.

CDR3 region: CASSRWGGGTDTQYF. Written as DNA, the CDR3 is TGTGCCAGCAGCCGATGGGGGGGGGGCACAGATACGCAGTATTTT. The chain recombines TRBV3-1 with TRBJ2-3; TRBD2 matches at 7 bases. J lost 1 base, V lost 4 bases, and 5 bases had no gene match. The length of the CDR3 is 15 residues. Per the germline V gene, CDR1 is LGHDT and CDR2 is YNNKEL (reference sequence).

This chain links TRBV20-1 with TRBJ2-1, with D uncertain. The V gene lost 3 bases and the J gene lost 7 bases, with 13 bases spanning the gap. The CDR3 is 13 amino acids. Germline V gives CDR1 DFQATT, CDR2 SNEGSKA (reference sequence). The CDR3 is CSASRSTPNEQFF. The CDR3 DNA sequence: TGCAGTGCTAGCCGATCGACACCTAATGAGCAGTTCTTC.